The next 20 T cell receptor beta chains were all read from a single sample in a study of T cell repertoires in cytomegalovirus infection. TCRdb itself ran the reads through MiXCR, one entry per CDR3 protein. The table has about 530,000 distinct CDR3 sequences, less than 30% seen once. Sequenced: PBMCs. These receptors were taken from a human donor in good health (CMV status not recorded). Some clones in this sample may be carry-over from other donors' samples.

This clonotype was recorded many times. The J gene is TRBJ1-2, the V gene TRBV7-2, with D possibly matching TRBD1 (6 bases). V was pared by 0 bases and J by 8 bases, with 13 bases between. Germline values: CDR1 SGHTA, CDR2 FQGNSA. The CDR3 contains 14 residues. The DNA of the CDR3 is TGTGCCAGCAGCTTAGCGCGGGGGCAGAGGGGCTACACCTTC. It encodes CASSLARGQRGYTF.

This clonotype has only a few counts. The chain combines TRBV2 with TRBJ2-6; 9 bases match TRBD1. The CDR3 runs 15 residues. From germline, CDR1 is SNHLY and CDR2 FYNNEI. V lost 4 bases to trimming and J lost 2 bases; unmatched junction nucleotides: 0. CDR3 region: CASSGDRAGANVLTF. CDR3 DNA sequence: TGTGCCAGCAGTGGGGACAGGGCTGGGGCCAACGTCCTGACTTTC.

The chain employs TRBV7-2 and TRBJ2-7; D not certain. Looked up from germline, CDR1 is SGHTA and CDR2 is FQGNSA. The CDR3 contains 14 residues. Trimming took off 5 bases at V and 3 bases at J, with 14 bases between the two ends. In DNA form, the CDR3 reads TGTGCCAGCAGCCTAGGGTTCCTGAACTACGAGCAGTACTTC. Its protein is CASSLGFLNYEQYF.

This chain uses TRBV3-1 with TRBJ2-4, with D hard to call. Trimming cost V 0 bases and J 3 bases, with 3 bases left between them. The CDR3 sequence is 13 residues long. Germline V lookup: CDR1 LGHDT, CDR2 YNNKEL (reference sequence). CDR3 DNA: TGTGCCAGCAGCCAAGATCTCAAAAACATTCAGTACTTC. This codes for CASSQDLKNIQYF.

This clonotype turned up a few times. V and J are TRBV10-3 and TRBJ2-7; D may be TRBD2 (6 bases). V was clipped by 8 bases and J by 2 bases, with 16 bases between them. The length of the CDR3 is 14 residues. The germline V gene has CDR1 ENHRY and CDR2 SYGVKD. DNA for the CDR3: TGTGCCATCGGCGGGGCAGGGCCACCCTACGAGCAGTACTTC. Translating gives CAIGGAGPPYEQYF.

This clonotype has more than one count but fewer than ten. This rearrangement joins TRBV6-2 or TRBV6-3 to TRBJ2-1; D call uncertain. The germline CDR1 and CDR2 sequences are MNHEY and SVGEGT. Trimming removed 3 bases at V and 6 bases at J, with 9 bases between. The CDR3 length is 13 residues. CDR3 coding DNA: TGTGCCAGCAGTTATATGAGTGGCAATGAGCAGTTCTTC. Translating gives CASSYMSGNEQFF.

This clonotype was counted only a few times. The chain couples TRBV18 to TRBJ2-1; 7 bases match TRBD1. Germline CDR1 and CDR2: KGHSH and LQKENI. The ends lost 3 bases at V and 2 bases at J; junction bases unmatched: 7. The CDR3 sequence is 16 residues long. The DNA for the CDR3 is TGTGCCAGCTCACCGCCTACAGGGGTCCCCTACAATGAGCAGTTCTTC. This translates into CASSPPTGVPYNEQFF.

The DNA for the CDR3 is TGTGCTAGTGGTTTGCTAGCGGAAGAGACCCAGTACTTC. Its translation: CASGLLAEETQYF. The chain has TRBV12-5 and TRBJ2-5; 7 bases are a match to TRBD2. In germline, CDR1 is LGHNT, CDR2 FRNRAP. CDR3 length: 13 amino acids. V gave up 2 bases and J gave up 3 bases; unmatched junction bases: 0. Full variable domain (remainder filled in from reference TRBV12-5 and TRBJ2-5): DARVTQTPRHKVTEMGQEVTMRCQPILGHNTVFWYRQTMMQGLELLAYFRNRAPLDDSGMPKDRFSAEMPDATLATLKIQPSEPRDSAVYFCASGLLAEETQYFGPGTRLLVL.

V is TRBV30 and J is TRBJ2-2; maybe TRBD1 (6 bases). CDR3 length: 14 amino acids. Germline V lookup: CDR1 GTSNPN, CDR2 SVGIG (reference sequence). The DNA of the CDR3 is TGTTCAAGGGGGTGGCCCCAGAACACCGGGGAGCTGTTTTTT. It codes for CSRGWPQNTGELFF.

This clonotype came up many times. The chain recombines TRBV7-2 with TRBJ1-1; no definite D call. The CDR3 totals 14 residues. Trimming took off 4 bases at V and 5 bases at J, with 14 bases between the two ends. The V gene's germline CDR1 is SGHTA and CDR2 FQGNSA. CDR3 region: CASSSSSGRTEAFF. Here the CDR3 DNA reads TGTGCCAGCAGCTCATCGTCGGGCCGGACTGAAGCTTTCTTT.

This clonotype was detected a few times. The V and J genes are TRBV19 and TRBJ2-2; 7 bases map to TRBD1. The germline V gene encodes CDR1 LNHDA and CDR2 SQIVND (reference sequence). The J segment lost 2 bases and the V segment lost 9 bases, leaving 3 bases of the junction unmatched. This CDR3 is built from 13 residues. In nucleotides, the CDR3 is TGTGCCAGCGGGACAGTCAACACCGGGGAGCTGTTTTTT. Encoded protein: CASGTVNTGELFF.

This clonotype came up many times. The chain is built from TRBV7-6 and TRBJ2-1, with 15 bases aligning to TRBD2. There are 19 residues in the CDR3. The junction had 10 bases not matched to a gene; V was cut back by 2 bases and J by 5 bases. CDR1 and CDR2 (germline): SGHVS, FNYEAQ. This chain's CDR3 is CASSLRPGLAGGYNNEQFF. The CDR3 nucleotides are TGTGCCAGCAGCTTACGTCCGGGACTAGCGGGAGGCTATAACAATGAGCAGTTCTTC.

This clonotype was seen a handful of times. CDR3 region: CASSFSGSNQPQHF. The CDR3, as DNA: TGTGCCAGCAGTTTTTCCGGGAGCAATCAGCCCCAGCATTTT. This sequence joins TRBV27 and TRBJ1-5; D gene uncertain. This CDR3 is 14 amino acids long. The V and J ends lost 3 bases and 1 base respectively, with 7 bases between them. The germline CDR1 and CDR2 sequences are MNHEY and SMNVEV (reference sequence).

This clonotype was recorded many times. V and J are TRBV7-2 and TRBJ2-4, with D possibly TRBD1 on 5 matching bases. The V end lost 1 base, the J end lost 1 base, and 5 bases lay between the germline ends. The CDR3 covers 14 residues. Germline V gene data show CDR1 as SGHTA and CDR2 as FQGNSA. The CDR3 sequence: CASSLGGAKNIQYF. The CDR3, as DNA: TGTGCCAGCAGCTTAGGGGGCGCCAAAAACATTCAGTACTTC.

The chain is built from TRBV2 and TRBJ2-7; maybe TRBD1 (5 bases). This CDR3 comprises 14 residues. The ends were cut back, 7 bases at V and 2 bases at J, with 15 bases in the middle. CDR1 is SNHLY, CDR2 FYNNEI, per germline. CDR3 nucleotides: TGTGCCAGCAAACTTGGGGCGGAAACCTACGAGCAGTACTTC. This gives the protein CASKLGAETYEQYF.

V is TRBV6-5 and J is TRBJ2-2; 7 nucleotides agree with TRBD2. V shed 3 bases, J shed 6 bases, and the junction held 7 bases outside the gene matches. Per germline, CDR1 MNHEY and CDR2 SVGAGI. The CDR3 runs to 15 residues. The CDR3 is CASSYGGSRPGELFF. The CDR3 DNA follows: TGTGCCAGCAGTTATGGCGGGAGTAGGCCCGGGGAGCTGTTTTTT.

In its sample, this clonotype was seen many times. The chain couples TRBV7-6 to TRBJ1-5; TRBD1 matches 9 bases. This CDR3 region has 16 residues. The junction had 5 bases not matched to a gene; V was cut back by 1 base and J by 4 bases. Germline V gene data show CDR1 as SGHVS and CDR2 as FNYEAQ. CDR3 loop: CASSLGQGGVNQPQHF. In DNA, the CDR3 is TGTGCCAGCAGCTTAGGACAGGGGGGTGTTAATCAGCCCCAGCATTTT.

The gene calls are TRBV10-3 and TRBJ2-3, with D possibly TRBD2 on 7 matching bases. CDR1 and CDR2 from the germline V gene are ENHRY and SYGVKD. The CDR3 consists of 12 residues. Trimming pared 10 bases from V and 5 bases from J, leaving 13 bases between. In nucleotides, the CDR3 is TGTGCCACCCGGGGGGCTGGAGATACGCAGTATTTT. It specifies CATRGAGDTQYF.

The chain carries TRBV5-1 and TRBJ2-3; 7 positions match TRBD2. This CDR3 is 14 amino acids long. Germline CDR1 and CDR2: SGHRS and YFSETQ. With 1 base clipped from V and 5 bases from J, the junction kept 4 bases outside the gene matches. The CDR3 DNA reads as TGCGCCAGCAGCTTGACGGCTAGCGGAGATACGCAGTATTTT. Protein sequence: CASSLTASGDTQYF.

The chain links TRBV6-4 to TRBJ2-3; D remains ambiguous. The CDR3 consists of 16 residues. V was clipped by 0 bases and J by 2 bases, with 12 bases between them. Germline CDR1 is MRHNA and CDR2 is SNTAGT. CDR3 loop: CASSDSSRFTTDTQYF. DNA for the CDR3: TGTGCCAGCAGTGACTCCTCCAGGTTTACCACAGATACGCAGTATTTT.